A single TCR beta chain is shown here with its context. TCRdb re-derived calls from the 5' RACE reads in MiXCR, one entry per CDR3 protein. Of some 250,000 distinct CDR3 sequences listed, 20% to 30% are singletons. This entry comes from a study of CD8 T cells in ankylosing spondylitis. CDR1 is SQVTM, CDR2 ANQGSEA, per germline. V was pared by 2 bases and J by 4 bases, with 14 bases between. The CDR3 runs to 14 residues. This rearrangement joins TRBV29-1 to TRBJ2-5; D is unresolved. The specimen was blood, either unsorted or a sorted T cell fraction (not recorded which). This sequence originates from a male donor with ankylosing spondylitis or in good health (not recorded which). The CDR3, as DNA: TGCAGCGTTGAACCCTGGGATTCCCTAGAGACCCAGTACTTC. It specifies CSVEPWDSLETQYF.